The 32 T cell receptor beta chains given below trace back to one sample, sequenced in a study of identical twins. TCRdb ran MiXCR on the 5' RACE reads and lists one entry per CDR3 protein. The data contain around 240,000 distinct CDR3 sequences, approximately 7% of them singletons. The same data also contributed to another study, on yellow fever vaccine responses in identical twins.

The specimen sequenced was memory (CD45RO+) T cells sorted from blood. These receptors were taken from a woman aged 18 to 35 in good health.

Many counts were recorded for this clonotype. The CDR3 region has the DNA TGTGCCATCAGCACAGGGGGCGCGAAAAATGAGCAGTTCTTC. Amino acid sequence: CAISTGGAKNEQFF. The rearrangement uses TRBV10-3 and TRBJ2-1; 9 bases line up with TRBD1. This CDR3 comprises 14 residues. The junction had 7 bases not matched to a gene; V was cut back by 6 bases and J by 7 bases. The germline gives CDR1 ENHRY, CDR2 SYGVKD.

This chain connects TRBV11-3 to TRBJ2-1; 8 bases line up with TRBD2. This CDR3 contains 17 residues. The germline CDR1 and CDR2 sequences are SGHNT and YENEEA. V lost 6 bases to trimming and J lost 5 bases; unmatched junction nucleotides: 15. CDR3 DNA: TGTGCCAGCAGATTGGGGAAACTAGCGGAGAACAACAATGAGCAGTTCTTC. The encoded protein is CASRLGKLAENNNEQFF.

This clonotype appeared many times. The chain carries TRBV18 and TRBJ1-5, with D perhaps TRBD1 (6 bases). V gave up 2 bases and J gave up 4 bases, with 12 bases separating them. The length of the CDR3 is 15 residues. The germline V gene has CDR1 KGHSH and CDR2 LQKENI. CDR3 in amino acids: CASSPAGQGNQPQHF. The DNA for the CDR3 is TGTGCCAGCTCACCAGCAGGGCAGGGGAATCAGCCCCAGCATTTT.

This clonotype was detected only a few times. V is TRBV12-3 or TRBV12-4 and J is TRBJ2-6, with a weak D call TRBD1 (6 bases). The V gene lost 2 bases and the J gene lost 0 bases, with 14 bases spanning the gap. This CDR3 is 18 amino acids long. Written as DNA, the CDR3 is TGTGCCAGCAGTTTACGTCAGGGACAAGACTCTGGGGCCAACGTCCTGACTTTC. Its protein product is CASSLRQGQDSGANVLTF.

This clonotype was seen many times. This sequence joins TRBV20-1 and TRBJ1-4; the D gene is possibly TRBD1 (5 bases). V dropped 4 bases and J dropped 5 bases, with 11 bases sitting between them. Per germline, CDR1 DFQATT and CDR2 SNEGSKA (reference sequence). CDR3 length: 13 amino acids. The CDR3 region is CSATGTFNEKLFF. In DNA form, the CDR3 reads TGCAGTGCTACCGGGACTTTCAATGAAAAACTGTTTTTT.

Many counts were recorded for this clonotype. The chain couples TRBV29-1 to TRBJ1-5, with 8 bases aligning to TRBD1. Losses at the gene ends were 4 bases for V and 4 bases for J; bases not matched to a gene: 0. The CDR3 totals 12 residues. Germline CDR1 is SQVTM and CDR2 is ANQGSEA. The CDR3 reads CSVGQGNQPQHF. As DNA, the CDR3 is TGCAGCGTTGGACAGGGGAATCAGCCCCAGCATTTT. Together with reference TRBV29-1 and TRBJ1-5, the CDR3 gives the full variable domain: SAVISQKPSRDICQRGTSLTIQCQVDSQVTMMFWYRQQPGQSLTLIATANQGSEATYESGFVIDKFPISRPNLTFSTLTVSNMSPEDSSIYLCSVGQGNQPQHFGDGTRLSIL.

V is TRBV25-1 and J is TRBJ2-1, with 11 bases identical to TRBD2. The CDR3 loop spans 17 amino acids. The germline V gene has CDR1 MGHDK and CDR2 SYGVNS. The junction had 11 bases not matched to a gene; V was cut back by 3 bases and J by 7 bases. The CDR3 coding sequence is TGTGCCAGCAGTGAGGGAATAGCGGGAGGGGGTCGGAATGAGCAGTTCTTC. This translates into CASSEGIAGGGRNEQFF.

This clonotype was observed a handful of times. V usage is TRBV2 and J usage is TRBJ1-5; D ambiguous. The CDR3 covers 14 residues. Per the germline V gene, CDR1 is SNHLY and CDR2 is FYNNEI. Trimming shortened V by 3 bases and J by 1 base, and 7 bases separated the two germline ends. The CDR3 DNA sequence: TGTGCCAGCAGTGAGGGGAGAAGCAATCAGCCCCAGCATTTT. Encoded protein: CASSEGRSNQPQHF.

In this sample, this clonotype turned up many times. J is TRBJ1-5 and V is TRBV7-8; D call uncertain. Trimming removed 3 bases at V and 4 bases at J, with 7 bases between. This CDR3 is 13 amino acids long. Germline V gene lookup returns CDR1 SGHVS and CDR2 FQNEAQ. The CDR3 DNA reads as TGTGCCAGCAGCTTGAGCGGGAATCAGCCCCAGCATTTT. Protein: CASSLSGNQPQHF. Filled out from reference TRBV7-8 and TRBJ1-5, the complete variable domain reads GAGVSQSPRYKVAKRGQDVALRCDPISGHVSLFWYQQALGQGPEFLTYFQNEAQLDKSGLPSDRFFAERPEGSVSTLKIQRTQQEDSAVYLCASSLSGNQPQHFGDGTRLSIL.

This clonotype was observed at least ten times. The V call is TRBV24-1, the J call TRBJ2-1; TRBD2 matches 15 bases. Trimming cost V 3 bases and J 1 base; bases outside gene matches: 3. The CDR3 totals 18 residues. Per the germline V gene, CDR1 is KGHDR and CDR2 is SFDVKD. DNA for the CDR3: TGTGCCACCAGTGATGCGGGGACTAGCGGGAGGTCCTACAATGAGCAGTTCTTC. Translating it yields CATSDAGTSGRSYNEQFF.

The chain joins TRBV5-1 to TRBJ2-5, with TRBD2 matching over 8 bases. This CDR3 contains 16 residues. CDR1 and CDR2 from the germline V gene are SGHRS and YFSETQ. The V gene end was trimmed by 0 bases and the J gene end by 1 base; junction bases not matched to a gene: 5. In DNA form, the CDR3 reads TGCGCCAGCAGCTTGGTCCCTAGCGGGCTCCAAGAGACCCAGTACTTC. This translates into CASSLVPSGLQETQYF.

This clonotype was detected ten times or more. The CDR3 DNA follows: TGCAGCGTTGACGGGGGACGCACTGAAGCTTTCTTT. The encoded protein is CSVDGGRTEAFF. The chain carries TRBV29-1 and TRBJ1-1, with D tentatively TRBD1 (5 bases). CDR3 length equals 12 residues. Germline loops: CDR1 SQVTM, CDR2 ANQGSEA. With 3 bases removed from V and 4 bases from J, the gap between germline ends came to 9 bases.

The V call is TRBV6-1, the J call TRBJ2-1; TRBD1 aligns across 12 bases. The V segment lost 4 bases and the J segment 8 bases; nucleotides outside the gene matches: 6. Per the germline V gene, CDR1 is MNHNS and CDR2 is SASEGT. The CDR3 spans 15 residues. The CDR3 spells CASSVGTGGRDEQFF. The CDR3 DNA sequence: TGTGCCAGCAGTGTAGGGACAGGGGGCAGGGATGAGCAGTTCTTC.

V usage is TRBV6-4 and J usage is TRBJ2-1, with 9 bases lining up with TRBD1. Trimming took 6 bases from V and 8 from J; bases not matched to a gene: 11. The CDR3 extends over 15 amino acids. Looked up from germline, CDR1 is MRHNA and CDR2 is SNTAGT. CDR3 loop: CASSQTGQGIDEQFF. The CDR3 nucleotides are TGTGCCAGCAGCCAAACGGGACAGGGTATCGATGAGCAGTTCTTC.

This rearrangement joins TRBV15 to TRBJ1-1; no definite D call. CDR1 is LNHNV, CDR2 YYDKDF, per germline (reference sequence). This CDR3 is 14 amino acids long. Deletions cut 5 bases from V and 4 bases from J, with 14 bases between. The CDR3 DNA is TGTGCCACCAGCTCCCGACTATCTGGCACTGAAGCTTTCTTT. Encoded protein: CATSSRLSGTEAFF.

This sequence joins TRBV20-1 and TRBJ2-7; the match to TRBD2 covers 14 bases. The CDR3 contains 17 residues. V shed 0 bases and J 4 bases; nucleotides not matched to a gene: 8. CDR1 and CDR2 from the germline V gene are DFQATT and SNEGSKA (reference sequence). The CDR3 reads CSARDLRLAGGLYEQYF. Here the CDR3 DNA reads TGCAGTGCTAGAGATCTCCGACTAGCGGGAGGGCTGTACGAGCAGTACTTC.

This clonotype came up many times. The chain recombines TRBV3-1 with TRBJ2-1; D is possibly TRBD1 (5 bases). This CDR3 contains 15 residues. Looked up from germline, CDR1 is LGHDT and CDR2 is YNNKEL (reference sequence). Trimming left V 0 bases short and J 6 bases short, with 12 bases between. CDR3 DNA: TGTGCCAGCAGCCAAGAAGGGGCGGCACCCAATGAGCAGTTCTTC. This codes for CASSQEGAAPNEQFF.

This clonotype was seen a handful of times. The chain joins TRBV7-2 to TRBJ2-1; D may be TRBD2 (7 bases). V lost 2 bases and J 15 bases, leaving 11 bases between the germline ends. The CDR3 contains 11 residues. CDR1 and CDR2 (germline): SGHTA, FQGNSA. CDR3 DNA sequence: TGTGCCAGCAGCTTAATGCGGGGGCCGTTCTTC. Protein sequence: CASSLMRGPFF.

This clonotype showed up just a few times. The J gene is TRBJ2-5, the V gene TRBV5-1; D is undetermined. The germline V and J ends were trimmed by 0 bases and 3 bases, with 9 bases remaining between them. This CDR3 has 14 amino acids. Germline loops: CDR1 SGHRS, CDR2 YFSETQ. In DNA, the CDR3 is TGCGCCAGCAGCTTGGACACTGGGGAAGAGACCCAGTACTTC. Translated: CASSLDTGEETQYF. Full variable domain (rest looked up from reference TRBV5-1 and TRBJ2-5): KAGVTQTPRYLIKTRGQQVTLSCSPISGHRSVSWYQQTPGQGLQFLFEYFSETQRNKGNFPGRFSGRQFSNSRSEMNVSTLELGDSALYLCASSLDTGEETQYFGPGTRLLVL.

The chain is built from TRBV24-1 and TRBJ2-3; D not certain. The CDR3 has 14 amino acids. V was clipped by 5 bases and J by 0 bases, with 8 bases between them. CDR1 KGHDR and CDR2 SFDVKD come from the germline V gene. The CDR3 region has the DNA TGTGCCACCAGTGGGAGTGCAAGCACAGATACGCAGTATTTT. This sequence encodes CATSGSASTDTQYF.

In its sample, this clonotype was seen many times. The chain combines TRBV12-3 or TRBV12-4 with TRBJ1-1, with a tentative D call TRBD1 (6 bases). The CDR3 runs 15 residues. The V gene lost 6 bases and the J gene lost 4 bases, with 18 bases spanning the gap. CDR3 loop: CASSLSQGLGTEAFF. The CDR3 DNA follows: TGTGCCAGCAGCTTATCACAGGGCTTGGGCACTGAAGCTTTCTTT.

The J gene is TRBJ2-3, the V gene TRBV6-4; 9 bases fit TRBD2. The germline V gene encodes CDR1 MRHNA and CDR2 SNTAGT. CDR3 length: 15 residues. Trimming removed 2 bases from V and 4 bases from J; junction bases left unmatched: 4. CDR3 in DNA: TGTGCCAGCAGTGACGGGGTAGCGGGGGCAGATACGCAGTATTTT. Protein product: CASSDGVAGADTQYF.

This chain's CDR3 is CASKSGSGPDTQYF. The CDR3 DNA sequence: TGTGCCAGCAAAAGCGGGAGTGGCCCAGATACGCAGTATTTT. This chain uses TRBV28 with TRBJ2-3, with TRBD2 identical over 8 bases. CDR3 length equals 14 residues. J was trimmed by 4 bases and V by 7 bases; bases with no gene match: 7. Germline V gene lookup returns CDR1 MDHEN and CDR2 SYDVKM.

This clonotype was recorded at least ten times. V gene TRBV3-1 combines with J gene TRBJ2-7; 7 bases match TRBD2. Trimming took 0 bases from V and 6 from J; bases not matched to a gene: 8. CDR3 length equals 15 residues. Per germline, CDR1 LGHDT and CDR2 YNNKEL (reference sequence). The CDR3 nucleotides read TGTGCCAGCAGCCAAGATAGGACTAGGGGTCGCGAGCAGTACTTC. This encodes CASSQDRTRGREQYF.

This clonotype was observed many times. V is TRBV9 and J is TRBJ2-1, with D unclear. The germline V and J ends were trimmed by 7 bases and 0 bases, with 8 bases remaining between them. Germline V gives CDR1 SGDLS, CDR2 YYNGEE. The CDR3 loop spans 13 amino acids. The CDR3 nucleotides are TGTGCCAGCGCGGCTAGCTCCTACAATGAGCAGTTCTTC. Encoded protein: CASAASSYNEQFF.

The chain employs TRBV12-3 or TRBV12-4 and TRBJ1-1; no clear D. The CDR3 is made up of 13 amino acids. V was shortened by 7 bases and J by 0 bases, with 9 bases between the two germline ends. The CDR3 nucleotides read TGTGCCAGCACCCCGACGGTGAACACTGAAGCTTTCTTT. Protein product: CASTPTVNTEAFF.

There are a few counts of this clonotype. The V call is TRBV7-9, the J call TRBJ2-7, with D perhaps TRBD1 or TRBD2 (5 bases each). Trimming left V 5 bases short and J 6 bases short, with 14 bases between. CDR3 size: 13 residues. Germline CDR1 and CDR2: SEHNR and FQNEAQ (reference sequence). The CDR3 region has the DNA TGTGCCAGCAGCCTGGGGACCGCCCCCGAGCAGTACTTC. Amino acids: CASSLGTAPEQYF.

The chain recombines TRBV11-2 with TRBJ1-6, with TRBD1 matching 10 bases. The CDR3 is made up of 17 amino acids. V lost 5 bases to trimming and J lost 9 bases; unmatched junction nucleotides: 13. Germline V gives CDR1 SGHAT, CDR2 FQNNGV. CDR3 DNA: TGTGCCAGCAGCCCGCGACAGGGGGCAAATTTTCGTTCACCCCTCCACTTT. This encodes CASSPRQGANFRSPLHF.

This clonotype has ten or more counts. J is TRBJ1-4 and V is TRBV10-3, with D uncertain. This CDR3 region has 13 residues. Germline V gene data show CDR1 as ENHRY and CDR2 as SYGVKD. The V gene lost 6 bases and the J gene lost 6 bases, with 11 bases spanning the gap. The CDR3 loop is CAIRPAGDEKLFF. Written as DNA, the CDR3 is TGTGCCATCAGGCCGGCCGGGGATGAAAAACTGTTTTTT.

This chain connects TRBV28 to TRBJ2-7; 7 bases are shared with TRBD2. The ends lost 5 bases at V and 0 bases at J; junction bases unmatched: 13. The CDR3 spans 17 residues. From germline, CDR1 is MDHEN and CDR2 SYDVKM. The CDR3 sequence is CASSTPSRLAPSYEQYV. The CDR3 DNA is TGTGCCAGCAGTACTCCATCCCGACTAGCTCCCTCCTACGAGCAGTACGTC.

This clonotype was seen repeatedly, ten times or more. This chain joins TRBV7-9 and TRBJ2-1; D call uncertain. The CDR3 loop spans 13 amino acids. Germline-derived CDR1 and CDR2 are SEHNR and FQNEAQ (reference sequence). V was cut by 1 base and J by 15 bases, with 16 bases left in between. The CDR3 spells CASSLDVTLGPFF. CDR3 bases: TGTGCCAGCAGCTTAGACGTTACCCTAGGCCCGTTCTTC.

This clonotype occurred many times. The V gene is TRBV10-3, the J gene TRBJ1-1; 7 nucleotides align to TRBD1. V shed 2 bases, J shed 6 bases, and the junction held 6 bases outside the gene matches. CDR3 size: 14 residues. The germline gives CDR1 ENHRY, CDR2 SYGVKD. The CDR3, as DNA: TGTGCCATCAGTGAGGAGGGGGCGCAGTCTGAAGCTTTCTTT. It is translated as CAISEEGAQSEAFF.